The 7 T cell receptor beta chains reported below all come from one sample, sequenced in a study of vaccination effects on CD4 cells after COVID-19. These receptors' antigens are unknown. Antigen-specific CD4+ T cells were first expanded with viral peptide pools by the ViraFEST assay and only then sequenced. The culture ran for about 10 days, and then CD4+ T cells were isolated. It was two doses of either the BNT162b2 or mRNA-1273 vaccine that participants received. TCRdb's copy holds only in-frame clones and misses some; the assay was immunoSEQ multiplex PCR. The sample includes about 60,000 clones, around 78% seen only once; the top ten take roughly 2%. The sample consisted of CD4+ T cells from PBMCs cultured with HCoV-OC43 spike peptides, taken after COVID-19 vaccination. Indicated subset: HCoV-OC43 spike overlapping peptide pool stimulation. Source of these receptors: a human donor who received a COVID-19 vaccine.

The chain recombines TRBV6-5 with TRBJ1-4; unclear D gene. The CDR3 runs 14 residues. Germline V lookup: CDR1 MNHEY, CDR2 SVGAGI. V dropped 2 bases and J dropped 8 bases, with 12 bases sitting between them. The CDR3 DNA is TGTGCCAGCAGTTACGGTGGCCCGCCGGAAAAACTGTTTTTT. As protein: CASSYGGPPEKLFF.

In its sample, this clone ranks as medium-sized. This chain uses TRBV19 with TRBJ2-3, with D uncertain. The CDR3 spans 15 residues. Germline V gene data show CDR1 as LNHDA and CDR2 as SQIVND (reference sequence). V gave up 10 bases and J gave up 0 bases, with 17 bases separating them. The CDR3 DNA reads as TGTGCCACCCGCCGGCGCGCGCATAGCACAGATACGCAGTATTTT. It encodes CATRRRAHSTDTQYF.

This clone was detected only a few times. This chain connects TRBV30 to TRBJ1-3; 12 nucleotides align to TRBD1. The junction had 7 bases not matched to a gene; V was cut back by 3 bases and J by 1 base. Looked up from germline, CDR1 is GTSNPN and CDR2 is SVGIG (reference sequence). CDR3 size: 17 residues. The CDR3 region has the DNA TGTGCCTGGAGGAAGGGACAGGGGGCATCGTCTGGAAACACCATATATTTT. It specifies CAWRKGQGASSGNTIYF.

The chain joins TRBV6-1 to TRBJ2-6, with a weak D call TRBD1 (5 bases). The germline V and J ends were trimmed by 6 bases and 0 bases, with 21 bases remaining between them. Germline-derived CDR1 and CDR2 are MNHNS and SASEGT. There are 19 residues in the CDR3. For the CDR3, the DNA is TGTGCCAGCAGCGAATCCTCAGGGTCCTCGTTCTCTGGGGCCAACGTCCTGACTTTC. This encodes CASSESSGSSFSGANVLTF.

The CDR3 loop reads CASSDYLGARGYTF. CDR3 coding DNA: TGTGCCAGCAGCGATTACTTGGGGGCGCGAGGCTACACCTTC. This chain links TRBV7-9 with TRBJ1-2; possibly TRBD1 for D (6 bases). This CDR3 has 14 residues. Germline-derived CDR1 and CDR2 are SEHNR and FQNEAQ (reference sequence). V lost 5 bases and J 8 bases, leaving 18 bases between the germline ends.

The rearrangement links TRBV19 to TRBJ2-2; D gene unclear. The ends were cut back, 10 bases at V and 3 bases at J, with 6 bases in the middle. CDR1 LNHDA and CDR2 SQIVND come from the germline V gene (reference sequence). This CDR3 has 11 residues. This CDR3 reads CATLYTGELFF. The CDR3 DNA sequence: TGTGCCACCCTGTACACCGGGGAGCTGTTTTTT.

The CDR3 is CASSQGRLAIQETQYF. DNA of the CDR3: TGTGCCAGCAGCCAAGGTCGGCTAGCGATACAAGAGACCCAGTACTTC. This chain joins TRBV3-1 (or the pseudogene TRBV3-2) and TRBJ2-5; D might be TRBD2 (6 bases). This CDR3 has 16 amino acids. The V end was cut by 1 base, the J end by 2 bases, with 14 bases between. Germline CDR1 is LGHDT and CDR2 is YNNKEL (reference sequence).